The present T cell receptor beta chain was sequenced within a study of T cell changes during pregnancy in multiple sclerosis. Assay: immunoSEQ multiplex PCR; the TCRdb copy retains only in-frame clones and omits some. The repertoire holds about 29,000 clones, with more than 90% as singletons. Germline lookup yields CDR1 MNHEY and CDR2 SMNVEV (reference sequence). V lost 4 bases to trimming and J lost 6 bases, with 10 bases between them. The CDR3 has 12 amino acids. This chain uses TRBV27 with TRBJ2-7; D remains unclear. The TCR sequence derives from a female donor with multiple sclerosis, enrolled in a pregnancy study. The sequencing here drew on CD8+ T cells from peripheral blood mononuclear cells, taken before pregnancy. This chain's CDR3 is CASSSYSGEQYF. CDR3 nucleotide sequence: TGTGCCAGCAGTTCCTATTCCGGCGAGCAGTACTTC.